The rows below give T cell receptor beta chains drawn from one sample of a study of cytomegalovirus exposure and HLA in healthy donors. Data came from immunoSEQ multiplex PCR; TCRdb stores just in-frame clones and leaves some out. The table shows roughly 180,000 clones, with about 80% occurring only once. Sequenced sample: PBMCs. The source of these receptors is a man aged 18 to 29 in good health and CMV-seronegative. The CDR3 runs from the conserved cysteine through the conserved F or W. A D gene is named only where the DNA matches it firmly. Clone size is stated in some rows and not others, as once, few, many or a class when expanded.

D | J | size | V | length | CDR3 | DNA
TRBD1 | TRBJ1-1 | few | TRBV9 | 13 | CASSEGQGAEAFF | TGTGCCAGCAGCGAGGGACAGGGCGCTGAAGCTTTCTTT
. | TRBJ1-1 | . | TRBV18 | 13 | CASSLELNTEAFF | TGTGCCAGCTCGTTAGAGTTGAACACTGAAGCTTTCTTT
TRBD2 | TRBJ2-3 | . | TRBV15 | 15 | CATSREAGGPDTQYF | TGTGCCACCAGCAGAGAAGCGGGAGGGCCAGATACGCAGTATTTT
TRBD2 | TRBJ2-4 | few | TRBV7-2 | 13 | CASRTSGSNIQYF | TGTGCCAGCCGGACTAGCGGTTCGAACATTCAGTACTTC
. | TRBJ1-2 | . | TRBV20-1 | 11 | CSAEDRVGYTF | TGCAGTGCCGAAGATCGGGTTGGCTACACCTTC
. | TRBJ1-5 | few | TRBV2 | 17 | CASRETTGSGWNQPQHF | TGTGCCAGCAGAGAGACCACGGGGTCAGGCTGGAATCAGCCCCAGCATTTT
TRBD2 | TRBJ2-1 | few | TRBV2 | 14 | CASRTSGGYNEQFF | TGTGCCAGCAGGACTAGCGGGGGATACAATGAGCAGTTCTTC
TRBD1 | TRBJ1-1 | few | TRBV11-2 | 15 | CASSYERTGNTEAFF | TGTGCCAGCAGCTACGAAAGGACAGGGAACACTGAAGCTTTCTTT
TRBD1 | TRBJ1-5 | . | TRBV6-1 | 15 | CASSLRQGVRQPQHF | TGTGCCAGCAGTTTGAGGCAGGGGGTGAGGCAGCCCCAGCATTTT
TRBD1 | TRBJ2-2 | . | TRBV11-2 | 15 | CASSSSNRGTGELFF | TGTGCCAGCAGCTCTTCAAACAGGGGGACCGGGGAGCTGTTTTTT
TRBD1 | TRBJ2-7 | few | TRBV13 | 14 | CASSLGDRGYEQYF | TGTGCCAGCAGCTTAGGCGACAGGGGCTACGAGCAGTACTTC
. | TRBJ1-1 | few | TRBV29-1 | 11 | CSVTANTEAFF | TGCAGCGTGACAGCTAACACTGAAGCTTTCTTT
TRBD1 | TRBJ1-1 | . | TRBV7-2 | 15 | CASSFASGTGWEAFF | TGTGCCAGCAGCTTTGCTTCCGGGACAGGGTGGGAAGCTTTCTTT
TRBD2 | TRBJ2-1 | . | TRBV12-5 | 19 | CASGSRTPWTSGWYNEQFF | TGTGCTAGTGGTTCTCGAACACCATGGACTAGCGGGTGGTACAATGAGCAGTTCTTC
TRBD2 | TRBJ2-3 | . | TRBV5-1 | 16 | CASSLVPSGGALTQYF | TGCGCCAGCAGCTTGGTCCCCTCGGGGGGGGCGTTGACGCAGTATTTT
. | TRBJ2-7 | . | TRBV27 | 14 | CASSLDYFSYEQYF | TGTGCCAGCAGTTTAGACTATTTCTCCTACGAGCAGTACTTC
TRBD2 | TRBJ2-7 | . | TRBV7-8 | 17 | CASSLFPGLADSYEQYF | TGTGCCAGCAGCCTTTTTCCGGGACTAGCGGACTCCTACGAGCAGTACTTC
. | TRBJ2-7 | medium-sized | TRBV6-5 | 14 | CASSAGPQGSEQYF | TGTGCCAGCAGCGCCGGCCCACAGGGCTCCGAGCAGTACTTC
. | TRBJ2-1 | . | TRBV6-1 | 14 | CASKNPRAGDEQFF | TGTGCCAGCAAAAATCCTAGGGCAGGGGATGAGCAGTTCTTC
. | TRBJ1-1 | . | TRBV5-1 | 14 | CASSETTGSTEAFF | TGCGCCAGCAGCGAAACCACAGGGAGCACTGAAGCTTTCTTT
TRBD2 | TRBJ2-1 | . | TRBV27 | 16 | CASSSPSGSSYNEQFF | TGTGCCAGCAGTTCCCCTAGCGGGAGCTCCTACAATGAGCAGTTCTTC
. | TRBJ1-1 | . | TRBV11-3 | 13 | CASSLEQATEAFF | TGTGCCAGCAGCTTAGAGCAGGCCACTGAAGCTTTCTTT
. | TRBJ2-2 | . | TRBV30 | 12 | CAWGLLSRELFF | TGTGCCTGGGGTCTCCTTAGCAGGGAGCTGTTTTTT
. | TRBJ1-5 | once | TRBV6-1 | 13 | CASRVQGNQPQHF | TGTGCCAGCAGAGTCCAGGGCAATCAGCCCCAGCATTTT
. | TRBJ1-1 | . | TRBV7-2 | 13 | CASSSSPSSRAFF | TGTGCCAGCAGCTCAAGCCCGTCTTCTAGGGCTTTCTTT
. | TRBJ2-5 | . | TRBV7-2 | 14 | CASSLVPGQETQYF | TGTGCCAGCAGCTTAGTGCCGGGGCAAGAGACCCAGTACTTC
TRBD1 | TRBJ1-1 | few | TRBV5-4 | 15 | CASSRAGTVNTEAFF | TGTGCCAGCAGCAGAGCCGGGACAGTGAACACTGAAGCTTTCTTT
. | TRBJ2-7 | . | TRBV27 | 13 | CASSLSVGDEQYF | TGTGCCAGCAGTTTATCGGTAGGGGACGAGCAGTACTTC
TRBD2 | TRBJ2-7 | . | TRBV5-1 | 17 | CASSAGTSGRLIYEQYF | TGCGCCAGCAGCGCGGGGACTAGCGGGCGTCTTATTTACGAGCAGTACTTC
. | TRBJ2-7 | . | TRBV5-1 | 13 | CATMERASGEQYF | TGTGCCACGATGGAGCGGGCCTCCGGCGAGCAGTACTTC
TRBD1 | TRBJ1-5 | few | TRBV5-6 | 14 | CASSWTGGDQPQHF | TGTGCCAGCAGCTGGACAGGAGGGGATCAGCCCCAGCATTTT
TRBD1 | TRBJ1-2 | . | TRBV5-1 | 14 | CASSLGTEAYGYTF | TGCGCCAGCAGCCTCGGGACAGAGGCCTATGGCTACACCTTC
. | TRBJ2-5 | . | TRBV9 | 14 | CASSARRGKETQYF | TGTGCCAGCAGCGCCCGTAGGGGGAAGGAGACCCAGTACTTC
TRBD1 | TRBJ1-2 | . | TRBV10-3 | 13 | CAIRWTGNYGYTF | TGTGCCATCAGATGGACAGGGAACTATGGCTACACCTTC
TRBD2 | TRBJ2-5 | . | TRBV10-3 | 16 | CAISQAIAGAGETQYF | TGTGCCATCAGTCAGGCCATAGCGGGAGCAGGCGAGACCCAGTACTTC
TRBD1 | TRBJ1-6 | . | TRBV30 | 15 | CAWSGGQGNNSPLHF | TGTGCCTGGAGTGGGGGACAGGGGAATAATTCACCCCTCCACTTT
. | TRBJ2-3 | . | TRBV5-1 | 14 | CASSLQETTDTQYF | TGCGCCAGCAGCTTACAGGAGACAACAGATACGCAGTATTTT
TRBD1 | TRBJ2-3 | . | TRBV6-6 | 15 | CASSSRDRSTDTQYF | TGTGCCAGCAGTTCTCGGGACAGGAGCACAGATACGCAGTATTTT
. | TRBJ1-1 | . | TRBV11-1 | 14 | CASSFWDTNTEAFF | TGTGCCAGCAGCTTTTGGGACACTAACACTGAAGCTTTCTTT
TRBD1 | TRBJ2-4 | . | TRBV11-3 | 16 | CASSRLGQGERNIQYF | TGTGCCAGCAGCAGGCTTGGGCAGGGGGAACGAAACATTCAGTACTTC
TRBD1 | TRBJ1-4 | . | TRBV4-2 | 16 | CASSLTGQAHNEKLFF | TGTGCCAGCAGCCTGACGGGACAGGCGCATAATGAAAAACTGTTTTTT
. | TRBJ2-3 | . | TRBV7-3 | 15 | CASSLYWGRPDTQYF | TGTGCCAGCAGCTTATATTGGGGGCGCCCAGATACGCAGTATTTT
TRBD2 | TRBJ2-7 | . | TRBV30 | 16 | CAWDRGLDPPTYEQYF | TGTGCCTGGGATAGAGGACTAGACCCCCCCACCTACGAGCAGTACTTC
TRBD2 | TRBJ2-1 | . | TRBV7-9 | 15 | CSSSLGLAAYNEQFF | TGTTCCAGCAGCTTGGGACTAGCGGCTTACAATGAGCAGTTCTTC
TRBD2 | TRBJ2-5 | . | TRBV11-2 | 17 | CASSLGLAGAPKETQYF | TGTGCCAGCAGCTTAGGACTAGCGGGAGCGCCTAAAGAGACCCAGTACTTC
. | TRBJ1-4 | . | TRBV30 | 14 | CAWSALGAREKLFF | TGTGCCTGGAGTGCCCTGGGGGCTCGTGAAAAACTGTTTTTT
TRBD2 | TRBJ2-7 | . | TRBV18 | 16 | CASSPSFQREEYEQYF | TGTGCCAGCTCACCCTCCTTCCAGCGGGAGGAATACGAGCAGTACTTC